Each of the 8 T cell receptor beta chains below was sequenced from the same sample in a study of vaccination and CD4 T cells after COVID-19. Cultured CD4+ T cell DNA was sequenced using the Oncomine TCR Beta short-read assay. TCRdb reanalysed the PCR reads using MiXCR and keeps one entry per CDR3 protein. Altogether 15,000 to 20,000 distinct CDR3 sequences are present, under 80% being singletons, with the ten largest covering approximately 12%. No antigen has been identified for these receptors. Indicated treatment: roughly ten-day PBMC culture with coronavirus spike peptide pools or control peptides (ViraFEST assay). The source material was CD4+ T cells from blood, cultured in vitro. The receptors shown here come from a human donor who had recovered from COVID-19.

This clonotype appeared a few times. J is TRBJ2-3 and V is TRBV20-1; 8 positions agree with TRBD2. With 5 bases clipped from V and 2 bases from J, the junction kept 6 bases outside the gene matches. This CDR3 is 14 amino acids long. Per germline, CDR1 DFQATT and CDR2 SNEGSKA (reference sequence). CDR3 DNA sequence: TGCAGTGCTTTAGCGGGGTCGTCCACAGATACGCAGTATTTT. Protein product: CSALAGSSTDTQYF.

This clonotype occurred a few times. The CDR3: CASSYDSSGGYTF. CDR3 bases: TGTGCCAGCAGTTACGACAGCTCCGGAGGCTACACCTTC. The rearrangement joins TRBV7-9 to TRBJ1-2; a weak D match, TRBD1 (5 bases). Germline CDR1 and CDR2: SEHNR and FQNEAQ (reference sequence). This CDR3 comprises 13 residues. V was clipped by 6 bases and J by 8 bases, with 16 bases between them.

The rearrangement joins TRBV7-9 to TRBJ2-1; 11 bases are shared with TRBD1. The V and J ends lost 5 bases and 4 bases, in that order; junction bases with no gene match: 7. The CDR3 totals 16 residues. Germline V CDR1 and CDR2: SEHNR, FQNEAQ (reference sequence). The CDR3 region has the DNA TGTGCCAGCAGCATCCGGACAGGGGGCGGGTACAATGAGCAGTTCTTC. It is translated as CASSIRTGGGYNEQFF.

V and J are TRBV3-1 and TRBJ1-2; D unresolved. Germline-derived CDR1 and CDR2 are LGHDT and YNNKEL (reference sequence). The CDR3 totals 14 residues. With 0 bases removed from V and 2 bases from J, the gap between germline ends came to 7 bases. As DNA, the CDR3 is TGTGCCAGCAGCCAAGATGGTCGGAACTATGGCTACACCTTC. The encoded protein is CASSQDGRNYGYTF.

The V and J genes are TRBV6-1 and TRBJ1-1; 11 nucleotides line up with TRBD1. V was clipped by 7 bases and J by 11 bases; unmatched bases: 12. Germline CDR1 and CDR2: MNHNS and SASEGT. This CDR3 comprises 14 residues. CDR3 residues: CASILDRGQLRAFF. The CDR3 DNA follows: TGTGCCAGCATCCTGGACAGGGGGCAACTTAGGGCTTTCTTT.

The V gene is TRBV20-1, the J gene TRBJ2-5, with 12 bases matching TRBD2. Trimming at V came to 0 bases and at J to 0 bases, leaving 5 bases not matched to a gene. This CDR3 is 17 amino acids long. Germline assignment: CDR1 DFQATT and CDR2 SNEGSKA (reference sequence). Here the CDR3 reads CSARDGLAGGYQETQYF. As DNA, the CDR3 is TGCAGTGCTAGAGATGGCCTAGCGGGGGGGTACCAAGAGACCCAGTACTTC.

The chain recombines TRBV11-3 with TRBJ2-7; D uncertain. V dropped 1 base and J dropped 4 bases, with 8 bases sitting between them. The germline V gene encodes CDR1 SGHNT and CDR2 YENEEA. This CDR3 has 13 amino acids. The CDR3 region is CASSLGYGYEQYF. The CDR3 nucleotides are TGTGCCAGCAGCTTAGGGTACGGGTACGAGCAGTACTTC. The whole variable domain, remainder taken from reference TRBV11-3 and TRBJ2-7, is EAGVVQSPRYKIIEKKQPVAFWCNPISGHNTLYWYLQNLGQGPELLIRYENEEAVDDSQLPKDRFSAERLKGVDSTLKIQPAELGDSAVYLCASSLGYGYEQYFGPGTRLTVT.

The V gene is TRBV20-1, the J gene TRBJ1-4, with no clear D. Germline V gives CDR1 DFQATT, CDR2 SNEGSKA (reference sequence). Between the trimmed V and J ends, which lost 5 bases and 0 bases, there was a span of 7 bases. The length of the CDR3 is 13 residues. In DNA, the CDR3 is TGCAGTGCTCCGCCCCCAACTAATGAAAAACTGTTTTTT. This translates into CSAPPPTNEKLFF.